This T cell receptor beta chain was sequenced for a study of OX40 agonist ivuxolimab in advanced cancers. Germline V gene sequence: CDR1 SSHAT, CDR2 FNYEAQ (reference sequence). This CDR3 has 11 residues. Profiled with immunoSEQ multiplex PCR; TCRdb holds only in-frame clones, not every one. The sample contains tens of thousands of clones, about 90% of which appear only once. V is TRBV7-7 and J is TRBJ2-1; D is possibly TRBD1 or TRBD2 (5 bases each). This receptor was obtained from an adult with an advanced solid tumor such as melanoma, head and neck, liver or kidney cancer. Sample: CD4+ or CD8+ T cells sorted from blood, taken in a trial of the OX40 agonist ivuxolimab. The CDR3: CAIGEGNEQFF. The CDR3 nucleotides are TGTGCTATAGGAGAGGGGAATGAGCAGTTCTTC.